What follows are 5 T cell receptor beta chains derived from one specimen sequenced in a study of beta chain features in type 1 diabetes. Expressed TCRB transcripts were sequenced because the isolated RNA had all been reverse transcribed beforehand. Repertoires were generated with immunoSEQ multiplex PCR, while TCRdb's copy carries only in-frame clones and drops some. The table shows around 250,000 clones, with around 65% occurring only once. The source material was naive CD4+ T cells from blood. The receptor set was obtained from a young man in good health.

The chain combines TRBV7-2 with TRBJ2-1, with 8 nucleotides matching TRBD2. With 0 bases clipped from V and 5 bases from J, the junction kept 3 bases outside the gene matches. Germline assignment: CDR1 SGHTA and CDR2 FQGNSA. The CDR3 is made up of 15 amino acids. The CDR3 spells CASSLAGLDHNEQFF. The CDR3 bases are TGTGCCAGCAGCTTAGCGGGACTAGATCACAATGAGCAGTTCTTC.

The chain combines TRBV28 with TRBJ2-6; no clear D. Per the germline V gene, CDR1 is MDHEN and CDR2 is SYDVKM. The CDR3 runs 12 residues. V was cut by 9 bases and J by 4 bases, with 7 bases left in between. The CDR3: CASSTGANVLTF. CDR3 bases: TGTGCCAGTTCTACCGGGGCCAACGTCCTGACTTTC. Filled out from reference TRBV28 and TRBJ2-6, the complete variable domain reads DVKVTQSSRYLVKRTGEKVFLECVQDMDHENMFWYRQDPGLGLRLIYFSYDVKMKEKGDIPEGYSVSREKKERFSLILESASTNQTSMYLCASSTGANVLTFGAGSRLTVL.

This clone has more than one count but fewer than ten. This chain links TRBV29-1 with TRBJ2-3; D uncertain. CDR1 and CDR2 (germline): SQVTM, ANQGSEA. The CDR3 length is 13 residues. V was shortened by 4 bases and J by 2 bases, with 10 bases between the two germline ends. CDR3 region: CSVGHFYTDTQYF. The CDR3 coding sequence is TGCAGCGTTGGCCACTTCTACACAGATACGCAGTATTTT.

The chain links TRBV14 to TRBJ2-3; D call uncertain. V was trimmed by 0 bases and J by 0 bases, leaving 7 bases between them. CDR3 length: 15 amino acids. CDR1 is SGHDN and CDR2 is FVKESK in the germline V gene. The CDR3 loop is CASSQDPVSTDTQYF. The CDR3 nucleotides read TGTGCCAGCAGCCAAGATCCGGTTAGCACAGATACGCAGTATTTT.

The chain recombines TRBV29-1 with TRBJ2-5; 8 bases match TRBD2. From germline, CDR1 is SQVTM and CDR2 ANQGSEA. This CDR3 is built from 14 residues. With 0 bases clipped from V and 4 bases from J, the junction kept 4 bases outside the gene matches. The CDR3: CSVEDGAGGETQYF. As DNA, the CDR3 is TGCAGCGTTGAAGACGGCGCGGGAGGAGAGACCCAGTACTTC.